The 24 T cell receptor beta chains presented below share a single source sample, sequenced in a study of T cells after yellow fever vaccination (dated 2019 in TCRdb). The label giving this sample's treatment or condition can be read as: live attenuated yellow fever vaccine strain. The library was obtained by 5' RACE. The instrument was an Illumina NovaSeq 6000. The raw public data were reprocessed by TCRdb itself: fastp quality trimming at Q25, MiXCR clonotype calling, in-frame beta chains only. Each record represents a unique CDR3 protein, reported with the most common genes and DNA among its rows. Across this sample there are fewer than 500,000 distinct CDR3 sequences, with around 20% seen only once. The top ten clonotypes cover over 15% of the sample. The sequencing here drew on PBMCs, taken before the yellow fever booster vaccination. The receptors here all came from a man younger than 35 who received the YFV17D yellow fever vaccine.

This sequence joins TRBV20-1 and TRBJ2-3; D is undetermined. The V end lost 0 bases, the J end lost 7 bases, and 8 bases lay between the germline ends. Germline V gene lookup returns CDR1 DFQATT and CDR2 SNEGSKA (reference sequence). This CDR3 is built from 12 residues. This chain's CDR3 is CSAREGSHTQYF. The CDR3 DNA reads as TGCAGTGCTAGAGAAGGGTCCCATACGCAGTATTTT.

This clonotype was observed a handful of times. The genes are TRBV5-1 and TRBJ2-5; D is unclear. The length of the CDR3 is 17 residues. V lost 7 bases to trimming and J lost 0 bases, with 22 bases between them. Germline CDR1 is SGHRS and CDR2 is YFSETQ. DNA of the CDR3: TGCGCCAGCCGGGCCGGCCCCGGAGCTAAGTACCAAGAGACCCAGTACTTC. Translated: CASRAGPGAKYQETQYF.

The rearrangement uses TRBV27 and TRBJ2-3; 8 bases match TRBD1. V lost 2 bases to trimming and J lost 5 bases; unmatched junction nucleotides: 12. The CDR3 totals 17 residues. The germline gives CDR1 MNHEY, CDR2 SMNVEV (reference sequence). The CDR3 protein is CASSLATGAPGKDTQYF. CDR3 nucleotide sequence: TGTGCCAGCAGTTTAGCGACAGGGGCCCCCGGTAAAGATACGCAGTATTTT.

Concerning this clonotype itself: Mismatch with germline at one junction end may stem from a read error. The chain is built from TRBV7-7 and TRBJ2-6; the D is unclear. The CDR3 is 15 residues long. The germline V gene encodes CDR1 SSHAT and CDR2 FNYEAQ (reference sequence). The CDR3 bases are TGTGCTAGCAGCACCGACCACTCTGGGGCCAACGTCCTGACTTTC. It codes for CASSTDHSGANVLTF.

This clonotype was picked up a small number of times. This chain joins TRBV28 and TRBJ1-1; D unresolved. V lost 4 bases and J lost 10, with 13 bases in between. CDR3 size: 12 residues. Germline CDR1 and CDR2: MDHEN and SYDVKM. The DNA for the CDR3 is TGTGCCAGCAGTTCGGCGGTGTCGAGAGCTTTCTTT. Translation gives CASSSAVSRAFF.

The J gene is TRBJ2-1, the V gene TRBV5-4; 7 bases match TRBD2. The CDR3 has 16 amino acids. Germline CDR1 reads SGHNT; CDR2 reads YYREEE (reference sequence). After removal of 4 bases from V and 3 bases from J, the junction contained 10 bases not matched to a gene. The CDR3 DNA is TGTGCCAGCAGCCTCCAGAGCGGGGTCCTCTACAATGAGCAGTTCTTC. Translated, it gives CASSLQSGVLYNEQFF.

This clonotype has ten or more counts. This chain uses TRBV6-6 with TRBJ1-5; D gene ambiguous. The CDR3 is 16 amino acids. V was pared by 7 bases and J by 4 bases, with 20 bases between. CDR1 and CDR2 (germline): MNHNY, SVGAGI (reference sequence). The DNA of the CDR3 is TGTGCCAGCACCAAAGACGGCTACGGGTTAAATCAGCCCCAGCATTTT. Its protein product is CASTKDGYGLNQPQHF.

V is TRBV12-3 or TRBV12-4 and J is TRBJ2-1; 8 bases are shared with TRBD1. CDR3 length: 14 amino acids. The V segment lost 5 bases and the J segment 8 bases; nucleotides outside the gene matches: 8. This chain's CDR3 is CASSGQGEGYEQFF. CDR3 sequence (DNA): TGTGCCAGCAGTGGACAGGGAGAAGGTTATGAGCAGTTCTTC.

V gene TRBV18 combines with J gene TRBJ1-5, with 7 bases matching TRBD1. V shed 3 bases, J shed 5 bases, and the junction held 7 bases outside the gene matches. The CDR3 has 15 amino acids. Germline-derived CDR1 and CDR2 are KGHSH and LQKENI. The CDR3 spells CASSPQEQGYQPQHF. In DNA form, the CDR3 reads TGTGCCAGCTCACCGCAAGAACAGGGGTATCAGCCCCAGCATTTT. Full variable domain (outside the CDR3, taken from reference TRBV18 and TRBJ1-5): NAGVMQNPRHLVRRRGQEARLRCSPMKGHSHVYWYRQLPEEGLKFMVYLQKENIIDESGMPKERFSAEFPKEGPSILRIQQVVRGDSAAYFCASSPQEQGYQPQHFGDGTRLSIL.

In this sample, this clonotype turned up many times. The V gene is TRBV15, the J gene TRBJ2-1, with D perhaps TRBD1 (6 bases). The germline V gene encodes CDR1 LNHNV and CDR2 YYDKDF (reference sequence). The germline V and J ends were trimmed by 0 bases and 2 bases, with 8 bases remaining between them. The CDR3 covers 15 residues. In nucleotides, the CDR3 is TGTGCCACCAGCAGAGACCGGGACACCTACAATGAGCAGTTCTTC. It encodes CATSRDRDTYNEQFF.

The chain is built from TRBV19 and TRBJ2-1; 11 positions agree with TRBD2. The junction had 10 bases not matched to a gene; V was cut back by 1 base and J by 8 bases. This CDR3 contains 17 residues. CDR1 is LNHDA, CDR2 SQIVND, per germline (reference sequence). This CDR3 is CASSIGAIAGGPDEQFF. The CDR3 region has the DNA TGTGCCAGTAGTATAGGCGCCATAGCGGGGGGGCCAGATGAGCAGTTCTTC.

The CDR3 here is CASSLDRGRDEQYF. CDR3 nucleotides: TGTGCCAGCAGCCTGGACAGGGGTAGGGACGAGCAGTACTTC. This chain joins TRBV6-1 and TRBJ2-7; 9 bases line up with TRBD1. V was clipped by 6 bases and J by 5 bases; unmatched bases: 8. The CDR3 consists of 14 residues. Germline CDR1 is MNHNS and CDR2 is SASEGT.

V and J are TRBV12-3 or TRBV12-4 and TRBJ2-3; D is unresolved. V was cut by 8 bases and J by 4 bases, with 13 bases left in between. CDR3 size: 13 residues. In DNA form, the CDR3 reads TGTGCCAGCTGTTCCCGTCGTTCAGATACGCAGTATTTT. This gives the protein CASCSRRSDTQYF.

This clonotype was seen a handful of times. J is TRBJ2-3 and V is TRBV10-3; weak D call: TRBD1 (6 bases). The germline V gene encodes CDR1 ENHRY and CDR2 SYGVKD. The CDR3 extends over 16 amino acids. The V end was cut by 7 bases, the J end by 0 bases, with 17 bases between. The CDR3 region has the DNA TGTGCCATCACCAATAACCAGGGGCTTAGCACAGATACGCAGTATTTT. It codes for CAITNNQGLSTDTQYF.

This clonotype was found a few times. V and J are TRBV2 and TRBJ2-7; 7 bases align to TRBD1. Trimming at V came to 5 bases and at J to 6 bases, leaving 4 bases not matched to a gene. The CDR3 is made up of 12 amino acids. Per germline, CDR1 SNHLY and CDR2 FYNNEI. CDR3 residues: CASSLQGLEQYV. CDR3 in DNA: TGTGCCAGCAGTCTACAGGGGCTCGAGCAGTACGTC.

This clonotype was seen more than once but under ten times. The CDR3 loop is CANGQGADTEAFF. The CDR3 DNA reads as TGTGCCAACGGACAGGGGGCTGACACTGAAGCTTTCTTT. This rearrangement joins TRBV10-3 to TRBJ1-1; 11 bases map to TRBD1. Germline V gene sequence: CDR1 ENHRY, CDR2 SYGVKD. V shed 10 bases, J shed 3 bases, and the junction held 4 bases outside the gene matches. The CDR3 totals 13 residues.

This clonotype showed up just a few times. For the CDR3, the DNA is TGCGCCAGCAGCCGCGCTCCGACCCGGGACACTGAAGCTTTCTTT. Protein: CASSRAPTRDTEAFF. This sequence joins TRBV5-1 and TRBJ1-1; D call uncertain. V was shortened by 4 bases and J by 3 bases, with 16 bases between the two germline ends. The CDR3 spans 15 residues. Germline V gives CDR1 SGHRS, CDR2 YFSETQ.

The chain joins TRBV10-3 to TRBJ2-3; perhaps TRBD2 as D (5 bases). The ends were cut back, 10 bases at V and 2 bases at J, with 13 bases in the middle. Germline assignment: CDR1 ENHRY and CDR2 SYGVKD. The CDR3 spans 13 residues. The CDR3 coding sequence is TGTGCCACCGGACTCCCATACACAGATACGCAGTATTTT. It specifies CATGLPYTDTQYF.

This clonotype was picked up a small number of times. The chain couples TRBV4-2 to TRBJ1-2; D gene unclear. This CDR3 spans 15 amino acids. Per the germline V gene, CDR1 is LGHNA and CDR2 is YNFKEQ. Trimming stripped 2 bases from V and 7 bases from J, with 17 bases between. This CDR3 is CASSQPAAGVSGYTF. DNA for the CDR3: TGTGCCAGCAGCCAACCGGCAGCCGGTGTGAGTGGCTACACCTTC.

The chain has TRBV20-1 and TRBJ1-5; TRBD1 might be the D (5 bases). CDR1 is DFQATT, CDR2 SNEGSKA, per germline (reference sequence). The CDR3 is 16 amino acids. V shed 6 bases and J shed 0 bases, with 18 bases lying between them. CDR3 region: CSAPGTQVTSNQPQHF. CDR3 nucleotide sequence: TGCAGTGCCCCCGGCACACAGGTTACTAGCAATCAGCCCCAGCATTTT.

J is TRBJ1-2 and V is TRBV7-2; D remains unclear. V lost 1 base and J 9 bases, leaving 15 bases between the germline ends. This CDR3 has 14 amino acids. Germline-derived CDR1 and CDR2 are SGHTA and FQGNSA. CDR3 residues: CASSLERRSGRYTF. The CDR3 bases are TGTGCCAGCAGCTTAGAGAGGAGAAGTGGGCGCTACACCTTC. The variable domain in full, with the rest retrieved from reference TRBV7-2 and TRBJ1-2, is GAGVSQSPSNKVTEKGKDVELRCDPISGHTALYWYRQSLGQGLEFLIYFQGNSAPDKSGLPSDRFSAERTGGSVSTLTIQRTQQEDSAVYLCASSLERRSGRYTFGSGTRLTVV.

This clonotype was seen more than once but under ten times. The chain carries TRBV5-1 and TRBJ2-1; D might be TRBD1 (5 bases). The CDR3 has 16 residues. Germline CDR1 reads SGHRS; CDR2 reads YFSETQ. V lost 1 base to trimming and J lost 7 bases, with 18 bases between them. The CDR3 coding sequence is TGCGCCAGCAGCTTGAATGGTCAGTATAAGGGGAATGAGCAGTTCTTC. Protein sequence: CASSLNGQYKGNEQFF.

V and J are TRBV4-2 and TRBJ2-5; TRBD2 matches 8 bases. The length of the CDR3 is 17 residues. Per the germline V gene, CDR1 is LGHNA and CDR2 is YNFKEQ. Unmatched junction bases numbered 15, after V lost 5 bases and J lost 4 bases. The CDR3 bases are TGTGCCAGCAGCGACTTAGGTAGCGGGGCGTCGGGAGAGACCCAGTACTTC. This translates into CASSDLGSGASGETQYF.

This clonotype came up a few times. The chain has TRBV27 and TRBJ1-4, with TRBD1 identical over 9 bases. The CDR3 totals 15 residues. V was pared by 5 bases and J by 4 bases, with 5 bases of the junction left unmatched. Germline CDR1 reads MNHEY; CDR2 reads SMNVEV (reference sequence). CDR3 protein: CASSIYRGLNEKLFF. The CDR3 region has the DNA TGTGCCAGCAGTATCTACAGGGGGCTTAATGAAAAACTGTTTTTT. The whole variable domain, remainder taken from reference TRBV27 and TRBJ1-4, is EAQVTQNPRYLITVTGKKLTVTCSQNMNHEYMSWYRQDPGLGLRQIYYSMNVEVTDKGDVPEGYKVSRKEKRNFPLILESPSPNQTSLYFCASSIYRGLNEKLFFGSGTQLSVL.